Shown below are 17 T cell receptor beta chains from a single sample sequenced in a study of blood T cell repertoires in COVID-19. Sequencing used immunoSEQ multiplex PCR; TCRdb keeps in-frame clones, though not all of them. The table has 200,000 to 250,000 clones, 88% seen once. The sequenced sample consisted of PBMCs or T cells enriched from blood (not recorded which). The source of these receptors is a woman aged 45-65 years with acute COVID-19.

In its sample, this clone was seen once. The chain links TRBV27 to TRBJ1-2, with a weak D call TRBD1 (5 bases). The length of the CDR3 is 12 residues. From germline, CDR1 is MNHEY and CDR2 SMNVEV (reference sequence). V lost 6 bases, J lost 8 bases, and 13 bases lay in between. DNA for the CDR3: TGTGCCAGCAGGGCAGGGCTGGAGGGCTACACCTTC. It yields the protein CASRAGLEGYTF.

This clone was recorded once. V usage is TRBV7-9 and J usage is TRBJ2-4; D unclear. Germline CDR1 SEHNR, CDR2 FQNEAQ (reference sequence). There are 14 residues in the CDR3. Trimming took off 1 base at V and 7 bases at J, with 11 bases between the two ends. CDR3 in amino acids: CASSLVSPANIQYF. In nucleotides, the CDR3 is TGTGCCAGCAGCTTAGTTTCCCCCGCGAACATTCAGTACTTC. The entire variable domain, with the rest obtained from reference TRBV7-9 and TRBJ2-4, is as follows: DTGVSQNPRHKITKRGQNVTFRCDPISEHNRLYWYRQTLGQGPEFLTYFQNEAQLEKSRLLSDRFSAERPKGSFSTLEIQRTEQGDSAMYLCASSLVSPANIQYFGAGTRLSVL.

This rearrangement joins TRBV2 to TRBJ1-1; the match to TRBD1 covers 7 bases. Losses at the gene ends were 1 base for V and 5 bases for J; bases not matched to a gene: 4. Germline lookup yields CDR1 SNHLY and CDR2 FYNNEI. The CDR3 has 14 amino acids. The CDR3 nucleotides are TGTGCCAGCAGTGAAGGACACAGGGGAACTGAAGCTTTCTTT. It codes for CASSEGHRGTEAFF. Full variable domain (rest looked up from reference TRBV2 and TRBJ1-1): EPEVTQTPSHQVTQMGQEVILRCVPISNHLYFYWYRQILGQKVEFLVSFYNNEISEKSEIFDDQFSVERPDGSNFTLKIRSTKLEDSAMYFCASSEGHRGTEAFFGQGTRLTVV.

This chain uses TRBV15 with TRBJ2-7; TRBD1 matches at 9 bases. This CDR3 contains 15 residues. After removal of 1 base from V and 4 bases from J, the junction contained 5 bases not matched to a gene. Germline CDR1 and CDR2: LNHNV and YYDKDF (reference sequence). CDR3 DNA sequence: TGTGCCACCAGCAGAGGGGGACAGGGCCCTTACGAGCAGTACTTC. Amino acid sequence: CATSRGGQGPYEQYF.

The chain couples TRBV7-3 to TRBJ2-3; 11 bases agree with TRBD2. Trimming removed 5 bases from V and 8 bases from J; junction bases left unmatched: 18. CDR1 and CDR2 from the germline V gene are SGHTA and FQGTGA. The CDR3 is 18 amino acids. CDR3 DNA: TGTGCCAGCAGCCCCCACGAGGGGAGGCTAGCGGGGGGAGTTACGCAGTATTTT. It codes for CASSPHEGRLAGGVTQYF.

The J gene is TRBJ1-1, the V gene TRBV19, with TRBD1 matching over 9 bases. CDR1 LNHDA and CDR2 SQIVND come from the germline V gene (reference sequence). The CDR3 is made up of 14 amino acids. Unmatched junction bases numbered 3, after V lost 5 bases and J lost 2 bases. The CDR3 DNA is TGTGCCAGTAGTGGGGGACAGGGAAACACTGAAGCTTTCTTT. Residues: CASSGGQGNTEAFF.

In this sample, this clone turned up a few times. The chain has TRBV6-2 or TRBV6-3 and TRBJ1-5; D unclear. Trimming took 1 base from V and 2 from J, leaving 3 bases between them. Germline CDR1 and CDR2: MNHEY and SVGEGT. The CDR3 length is 13 residues. This chain's CDR3 is CASSYFGNQPQHF. The CDR3 nucleotides are TGTGCCAGCAGTTACTTCGGCAATCAGCCCCAGCATTTT.

This rearrangement joins TRBV20-1 to TRBJ2-1; unclear D gene. The germline V gene encodes CDR1 DFQATT and CDR2 SNEGSKA (reference sequence). The CDR3 contains 11 residues. Trimming cost V 1 base and J 9 bases, with 7 bases left between them. The CDR3: CSARGRSEQFF. The CDR3 region has the DNA TGCAGTGCTAGAGGTAGGAGTGAGCAGTTCTTC.

The J gene is TRBJ2-3, the V gene TRBV5-4; 9 bases are shared with TRBD2. V shed 4 bases, J shed 2 bases, and the junction held 5 bases outside the gene matches. The length of the CDR3 is 15 residues. Germline CDR1 SGHNT, CDR2 YYREEE (reference sequence). DNA for the CDR3: TGTGCCAGCAGCCGGGGGACTAGCAACACAGATACGCAGTATTTT. Protein: CASSRGTSNTDTQYF.

The chain uses TRBV19 and TRBJ1-1; D might be TRBD1 (6 bases). V gave up 2 bases and J gave up 5 bases, with 12 bases separating them. From germline, CDR1 is LNHDA and CDR2 SQIVND (reference sequence). This CDR3 comprises 14 residues. The CDR3 protein is CASSIKQGKTEAFF. CDR3 in DNA: TGTGCCAGTAGTATAAAACAGGGAAAGACTGAAGCTTTCTTT.

This rearrangement joins TRBV27 to TRBJ1-6; tentative D call: TRBD1 (5 bases). The germline gives CDR1 MNHEY, CDR2 SMNVEV (reference sequence). The CDR3 has 13 amino acids. Deletions cut 6 bases from V and 12 bases from J, with 15 bases between. The CDR3 bases are TGTGCCAGCAGCCCCCTGACAGATTTACCCCTCCACTTT. Encoded protein: CASSPLTDLPLHF.

The table lists this clone with a count of one. The chain is built from TRBV30 and TRBJ2-1; D ambiguous. Germline-derived CDR1 and CDR2 are GTSNPN and SVGIG (reference sequence). This CDR3 has 11 amino acids. Trimming removed 1 base from V and 15 bases from J, with 13 bases in between. The CDR3 nucleotides are TGTGCCTGGAGTGGCCAGGCCTTCTGGTTCTTC. This translates into CAWSGQAFWFF.

The chain combines TRBV6-5 with TRBJ1-2, with 9 bases aligning to TRBD1. The ends lost 2 bases at V and 7 bases at J; junction bases unmatched: 8. CDR3 size: 15 residues. Germline lookup yields CDR1 MNHEY and CDR2 SVGAGI. In DNA form, the CDR3 reads TGTGCCAGCAGTTACGGGGGACAGGGAAAGGGTGGCTACACCTTC. Protein: CASSYGGQGKGGYTF.

This clone has more than one count but fewer than ten. The chain's CDR3 is CAISGDRGSYEQYF. The CDR3 nucleotides read TGTGCCATCAGTGGGGACAGGGGATCCTACGAGCAGTACTTC. The chain recombines TRBV10-3 with TRBJ2-7; TRBD1 matches 10 bases. The V gene's germline CDR1 is ENHRY and CDR2 SYGVKD. V shed 4 bases and J 1 base; nucleotides not matched to a gene: 1. This CDR3 is 14 amino acids long.

This rearrangement joins TRBV4-3 to TRBJ1-2, with D perhaps TRBD1 (6 bases). Germline V gene lookup returns CDR1 LGHNA and CDR2 YSLEER. Trimming shortened V by 0 bases and J by 5 bases, and 16 bases separated the two germline ends. The CDR3 has 16 residues. CDR3 in amino acids: CASSQDQTGWEYGYTF. The CDR3 nucleotides are TGCGCCAGCAGCCAAGATCAAACAGGGTGGGAATATGGCTACACCTTC.

This chain joins TRBV7-9 and TRBJ2-3; the match to TRBD2 covers 8 bases. This CDR3 has 18 residues. Germline CDR1 is SEHNR and CDR2 is FQNEAQ (reference sequence). V shed 0 bases and J 7 bases; nucleotides not matched to a gene: 15. The CDR3, as DNA: TGTGCCAGCAGCTTAGCGCGTGCCTCTGGCGGGAGGATTCATACGCAGTATTTT. This sequence encodes CASSLARASGGRIHTQYF.

This rearrangement joins TRBV5-8 to TRBJ2-3; D might be TRBD2 (6 bases). The CDR3 length is 16 residues. Germline V CDR1 and CDR2: SGHTS, YDEGEE. Trimming shortened V by 7 bases and J by 0 bases, and 18 bases separated the two germline ends. The CDR3, as DNA: TGTGCCAGCTTTATTCGGAGGGAGACTAGCACAGATACGCAGTATTTT. Translation: CASFIRRETSTDTQYF.